One and the same sample provided the 10 T cell receptor beta chains below, sequenced in a study of post-analysis software for immune sequencing data. For these receptors, no antigen is known. Whole-study results and caveats: Patients used a few TRBV segments, including TRBV5-6, TRBV5-1 and TRBV20-1, more often than controls.

Unique molecular identifiers were built into the TCR beta cDNA libraries. One entry per CDR3 protein, called by TCRdb with MiXCR from the PCR reads. The data hold approximately 730,000 distinct CDR3 sequences, with 25% to 30% observed a single time. The sequencing input was blood. The receptors originated from a girl aged 10-17 years with multiple sclerosis.

This clonotype was observed a handful of times. The chain joins TRBV29-1 to TRBJ1-2; 11 nucleotides match TRBD1. The CDR3 is 13 amino acids. The junction had 5 bases not matched to a gene; V was cut back by 4 bases and J by 7 bases. Germline CDR1 is SQVTM and CDR2 is ANQGSEA. CDR3 bases: TGCAGCGTTGCGGACAGGGGGCCGGGTGGCTACACCTTC. It translates to CSVADRGPGGYTF.

V gene TRBV20-1 combines with J gene TRBJ2-1, with no clear D. V lost 6 bases to trimming and J lost 8 bases, with 17 bases between them. The germline CDR1 and CDR2 sequences are DFQATT and SNEGSKA (reference sequence). The CDR3 consists of 13 residues. The CDR3 reads CSALRPGPDEQFF. The CDR3 nucleotides are TGCAGTGCCCTCCGACCGGGTCCCGATGAGCAGTTCTTC.

The chain combines TRBV7-9 with TRBJ2-3; unclear D gene. CDR3 length: 11 amino acids. Per the germline V gene, CDR1 is SEHNR and CDR2 is FQNEAQ (reference sequence). V was clipped by 8 bases and J by 4 bases, with 7 bases between them. CDR3 DNA: TGTGCCAGCGACGGGCCAGATACGCAGTATTTT. It codes for CASDGPDTQYF.

Details on this clonotype: One end of the junction fails to match germline, which may point to a read error. This chain uses TRBV7-9 with TRBJ2-5, with D uncertain. Germline V lookup: CDR1 SEHNR, CDR2 FQNEAQ (reference sequence). This CDR3 contains 15 residues. DNA for the CDR3: TGTGCCAGCAGTTCTTCCCCGGCGTACCAAGAGACTCAGTACTTC. Translating it yields CASSSSPAYQETQYF.

The chain has TRBV6-5 and TRBJ2-5, with D uncertain. V gave up 0 bases and J gave up 7 bases, with 12 bases separating them. CDR1 is MNHEY and CDR2 is SVGAGI in the germline V gene. The CDR3 has 14 amino acids. CDR3 residues: CASSYSSGLGTQYF. CDR3 DNA: TGTGCCAGCAGTTACTCGTCCGGCCTGGGGACCCAGTACTTC.

The table lists this clonotype with a few counts. The chain carries TRBV20-1 and TRBJ2-3, with TRBD2 matching 16 bases. The CDR3 is 17 amino acids. With 5 bases clipped from V and 3 bases from J, the junction kept 8 bases outside the gene matches. Germline lookup yields CDR1 DFQATT and CDR2 SNEGSKA (reference sequence). CDR3 protein: CSARPGLAGGPTDTQYF. CDR3 DNA sequence: TGCAGTGCTCGTCCGGGACTAGCGGGAGGGCCTACAGATACGCAGTATTTT.

As to this clonotype: Being one base from a much bigger clone, this may be a read error. V is TRBV20-1 and J is TRBJ2-1; 9 nucleotides agree with TRBD2. CDR1 and CDR2 from the germline V gene are DFQATT and SNEGSKA (reference sequence). The CDR3 is 15 amino acids. The CDR3 coding sequence is TGCAATGCTGGGTGGGTTAGCGGGGGTGACAATGAGCAGTTCTTC. Translated: CNAGWVSGGDNEQFF.

On this clonotype: Mismatch with germline at one junction end may stem from a read error. The V gene is TRBV28, the J gene TRBJ1-4, with D possibly matching TRBD1 (6 bases). Germline CDR1 and CDR2: MDHEN and SYDVKM. This CDR3 contains 17 residues. For the CDR3, the DNA is TGTGCCAGCAGTTTACTGGGGGCCCTTGCAACTAATGGAAAACTGTTTTTT. This codes for CASSLLGALATNGKLFF.

This clonotype was detected only a few times. The genes are TRBV29-1 and TRBJ1-2; D is uncertain. CDR3 length: 14 residues. Trimming took off 0 bases at V and 3 bases at J, with 11 bases between the two ends. Germline lookup yields CDR1 SQVTM and CDR2 ANQGSEA. The CDR3 sequence is CSVEDQFTDYGYTF. CDR3 DNA sequence: TGCAGCGTTGAAGATCAGTTTACAGACTATGGCTACACCTTC.

The chain combines TRBV7-6 with TRBJ2-2; D may be TRBD1 (5 bases). V lost 6 bases to trimming and J lost 1 base, with 9 bases between them. CDR1 is SGHVS and CDR2 is FNYEAQ in the germline V gene. The CDR3 covers 14 residues. In nucleotides, the CDR3 is TGTGCCAGCAGACCAGACAGGAACACCGGGGAGCTGTTTTTT. Protein product: CASRPDRNTGELFF.